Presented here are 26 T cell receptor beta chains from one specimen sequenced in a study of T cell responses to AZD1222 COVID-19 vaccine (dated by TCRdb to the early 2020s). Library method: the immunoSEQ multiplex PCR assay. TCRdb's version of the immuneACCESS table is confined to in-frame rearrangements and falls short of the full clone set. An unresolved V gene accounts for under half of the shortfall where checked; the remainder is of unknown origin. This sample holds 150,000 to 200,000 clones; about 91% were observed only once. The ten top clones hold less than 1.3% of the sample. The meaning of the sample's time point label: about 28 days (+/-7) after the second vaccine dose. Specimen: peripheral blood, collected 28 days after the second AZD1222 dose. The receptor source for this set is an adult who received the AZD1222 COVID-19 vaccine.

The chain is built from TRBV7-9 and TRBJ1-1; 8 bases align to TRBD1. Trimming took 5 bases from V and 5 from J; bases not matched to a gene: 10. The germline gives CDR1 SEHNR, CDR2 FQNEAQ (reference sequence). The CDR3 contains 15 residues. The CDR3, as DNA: TGTGCCAGCAGCCCCCGGACAGGGAGAGAGACTGAAGCTTTCTTT. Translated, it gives CASSPRTGRETEAFF.

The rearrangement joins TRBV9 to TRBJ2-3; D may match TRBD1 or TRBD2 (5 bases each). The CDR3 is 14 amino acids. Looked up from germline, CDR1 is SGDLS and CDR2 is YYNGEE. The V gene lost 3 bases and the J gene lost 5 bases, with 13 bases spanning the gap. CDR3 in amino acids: CASSGGQGVDTQYF. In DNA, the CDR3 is TGTGCCAGCAGCGGGGGCCAGGGAGTAGATACGCAGTATTTT.

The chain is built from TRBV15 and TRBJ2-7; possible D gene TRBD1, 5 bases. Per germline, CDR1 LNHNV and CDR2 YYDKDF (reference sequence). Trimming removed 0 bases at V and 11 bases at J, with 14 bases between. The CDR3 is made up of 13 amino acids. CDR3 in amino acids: CATSRDGRGDKYF. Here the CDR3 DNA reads TGTGCCACCAGCAGAGATGGAAGGGGTGATAAGTACTTC. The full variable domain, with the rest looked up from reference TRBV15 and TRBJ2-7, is DAMVIQNPRYQVTQFGKPVTLSCSQTLNHNVMYWYQQKSSQAPKLLFHYYDKDFNNEADTPDNFQSRRPNTSFCFLDIRSPGLGDTAMYLCATSRDGRGDKYFGPGTRLTVT.

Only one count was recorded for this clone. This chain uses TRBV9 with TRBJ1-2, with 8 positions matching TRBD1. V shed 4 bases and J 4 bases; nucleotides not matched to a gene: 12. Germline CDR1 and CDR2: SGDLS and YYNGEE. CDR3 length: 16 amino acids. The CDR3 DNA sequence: TGTGCCAGCAGCCACGTAGATTACAGGGGGACCTATGGCTACACCTTC. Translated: CASSHVDYRGTYGYTF.

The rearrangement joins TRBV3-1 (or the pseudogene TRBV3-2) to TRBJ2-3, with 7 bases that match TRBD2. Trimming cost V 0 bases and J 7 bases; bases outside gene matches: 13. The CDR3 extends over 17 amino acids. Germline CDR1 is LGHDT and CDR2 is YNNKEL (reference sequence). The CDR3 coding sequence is TGTGCCAGCAGCCAAGAAGAAACTTCTTGGCGGGGGTATACGCAGTATTTT. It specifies CASSQEETSWRGYTQYF.

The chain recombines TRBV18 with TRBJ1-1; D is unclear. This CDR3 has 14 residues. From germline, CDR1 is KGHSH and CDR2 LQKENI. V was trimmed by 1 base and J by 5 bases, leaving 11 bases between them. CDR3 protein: CASSPRGGETEAFF. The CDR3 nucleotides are TGTGCCAGCTCACCACGGGGAGGCGAGACTGAAGCTTTCTTT.

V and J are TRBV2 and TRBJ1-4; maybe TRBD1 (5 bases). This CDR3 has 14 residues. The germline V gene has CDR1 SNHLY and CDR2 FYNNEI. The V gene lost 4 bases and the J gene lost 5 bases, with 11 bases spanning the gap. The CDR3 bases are TGTGCCAGCAGTGCTGGGGGGTCCAATGAAAAACTGTTTTTT. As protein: CASSAGGSNEKLFF.

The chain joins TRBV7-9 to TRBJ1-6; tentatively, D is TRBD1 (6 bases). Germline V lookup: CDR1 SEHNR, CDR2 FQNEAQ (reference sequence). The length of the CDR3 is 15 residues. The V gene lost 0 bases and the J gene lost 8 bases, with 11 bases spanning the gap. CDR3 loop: CASSLASGADSPLHF. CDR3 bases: TGTGCCAGCAGCTTAGCGTCGGGGGCCGATTCACCCCTCCACTTT.

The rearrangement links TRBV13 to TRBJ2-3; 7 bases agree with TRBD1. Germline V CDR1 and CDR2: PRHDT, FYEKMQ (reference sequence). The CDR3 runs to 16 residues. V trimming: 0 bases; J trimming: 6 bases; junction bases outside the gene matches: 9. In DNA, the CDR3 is TGTGCCAGCAGCTTAGGCTGGACAGGCGGTTTCGATACGCAGTATTTT. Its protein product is CASSLGWTGGFDTQYF.

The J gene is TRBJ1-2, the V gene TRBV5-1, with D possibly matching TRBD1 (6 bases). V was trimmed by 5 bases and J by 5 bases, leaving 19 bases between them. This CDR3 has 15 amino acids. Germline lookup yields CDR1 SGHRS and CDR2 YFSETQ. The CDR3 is CASSDRSDSYYGYTF. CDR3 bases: TGCGCCAGCAGTGACCGTTCGGACAGCTATTATGGCTACACCTTC.

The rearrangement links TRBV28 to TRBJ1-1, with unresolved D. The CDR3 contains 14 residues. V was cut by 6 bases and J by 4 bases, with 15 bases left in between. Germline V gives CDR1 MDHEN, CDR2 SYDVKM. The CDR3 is CASSLGGEGTEAFF. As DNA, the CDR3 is TGTGCCAGCAGCCTTGGCGGGGAAGGCACTGAAGCTTTCTTT.

CDR3 residues: CASSYDMEEGQPQHF. The CDR3 bases are TGTGCCAGCAGCTACGACATGGAGGAAGGTCAGCCCCAGCATTTT. This chain connects TRBV5-8 to TRBJ1-5; D not certain. With 3 bases removed from V and 6 bases from J, the gap between germline ends came to 16 bases. The CDR3 is made up of 15 amino acids. Germline CDR1 SGHTS, CDR2 YDEGEE. The full variable domain, in which reference TRBV5-8 and TRBJ1-5 provide the parts outside the CDR3, is EAGVTQSPTHLIKTRGQQATLRCSPISGHTSVYWYQQALGLGLQFLLWYDEGEERNRGNFPPRFSGRQFPNYSSELNVNALELEDSALYLCASSYDMEEGQPQHFGDGTRLSIL.

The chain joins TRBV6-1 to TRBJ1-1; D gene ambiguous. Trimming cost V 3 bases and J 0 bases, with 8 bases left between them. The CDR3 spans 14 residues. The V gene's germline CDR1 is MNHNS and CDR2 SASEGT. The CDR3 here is CASSETVMNTEAFF. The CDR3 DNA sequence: TGTGCCAGCAGTGAGACGGTGATGAACACTGAAGCTTTCTTT.

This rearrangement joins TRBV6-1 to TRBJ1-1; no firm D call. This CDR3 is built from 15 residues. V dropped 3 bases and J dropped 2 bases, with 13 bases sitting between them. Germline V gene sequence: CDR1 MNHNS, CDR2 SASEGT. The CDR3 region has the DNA TGTGCCAGCAGTGAGCCTAGGTGGGCTAACACTGAAGCTTTCTTT. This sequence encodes CASSEPRWANTEAFF.

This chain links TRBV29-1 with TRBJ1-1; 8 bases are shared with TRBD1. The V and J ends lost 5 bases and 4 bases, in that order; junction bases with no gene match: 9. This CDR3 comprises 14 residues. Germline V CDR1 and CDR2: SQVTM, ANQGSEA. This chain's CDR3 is CSVPARTGPTEAFF. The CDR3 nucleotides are TGCAGCGTTCCTGCGAGGACAGGGCCCACTGAAGCTTTCTTT.

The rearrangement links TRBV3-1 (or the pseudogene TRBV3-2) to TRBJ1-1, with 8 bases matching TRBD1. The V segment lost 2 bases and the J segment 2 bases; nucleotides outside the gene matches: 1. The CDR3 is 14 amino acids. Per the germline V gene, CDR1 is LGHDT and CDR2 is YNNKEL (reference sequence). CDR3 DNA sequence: TGTGCCAGCAGCCAATCAGGGGGCAACACTGAAGCTTTCTTT. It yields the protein CASSQSGGNTEAFF.

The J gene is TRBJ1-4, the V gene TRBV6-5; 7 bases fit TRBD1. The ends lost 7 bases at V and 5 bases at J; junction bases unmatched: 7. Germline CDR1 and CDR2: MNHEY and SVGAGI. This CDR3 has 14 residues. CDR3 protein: CASITGDGNEKLFF. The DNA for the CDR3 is TGTGCCAGCATTACAGGGGACGGGAATGAAAAACTGTTTTTT.

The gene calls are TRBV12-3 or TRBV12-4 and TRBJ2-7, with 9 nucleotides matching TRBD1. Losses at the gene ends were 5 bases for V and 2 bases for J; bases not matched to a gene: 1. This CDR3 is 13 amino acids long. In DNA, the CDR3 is TGTGCCAGCAGTAGGACAGGGGCCTACGAGCAGTACTTC. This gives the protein CASSRTGAYEQYF.

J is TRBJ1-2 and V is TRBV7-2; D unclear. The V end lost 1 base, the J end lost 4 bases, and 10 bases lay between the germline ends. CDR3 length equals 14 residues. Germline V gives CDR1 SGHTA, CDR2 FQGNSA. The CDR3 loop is CASSLVGGFYGYTF. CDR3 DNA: TGTGCCAGCAGCTTAGTAGGAGGCTTCTATGGCTACACCTTC.

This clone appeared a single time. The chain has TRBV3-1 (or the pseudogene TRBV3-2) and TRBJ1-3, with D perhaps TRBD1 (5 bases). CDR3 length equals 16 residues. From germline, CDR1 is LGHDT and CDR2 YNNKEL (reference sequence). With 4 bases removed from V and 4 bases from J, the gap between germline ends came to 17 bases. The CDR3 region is CASSRRNSGTGNTIYF. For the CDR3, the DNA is TGTGCCAGCAGCCGAAGGAACTCGGGGACCGGAAACACCATATATTTT.

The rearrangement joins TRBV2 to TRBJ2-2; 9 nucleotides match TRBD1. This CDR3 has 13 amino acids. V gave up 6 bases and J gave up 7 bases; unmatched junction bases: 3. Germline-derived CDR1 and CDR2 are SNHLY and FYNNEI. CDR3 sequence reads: CASRGTGNGELFF. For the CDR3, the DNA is TGTGCCAGCAGGGGGACAGGGAACGGGGAGCTGTTTTTT.

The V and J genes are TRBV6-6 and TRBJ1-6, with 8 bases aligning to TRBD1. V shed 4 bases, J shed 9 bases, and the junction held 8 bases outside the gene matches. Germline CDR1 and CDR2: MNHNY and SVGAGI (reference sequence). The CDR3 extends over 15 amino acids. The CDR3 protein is CASSSGQGWSSPLHF. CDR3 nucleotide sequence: TGTGCCAGCAGTTCCGGACAGGGCTGGAGTTCACCCCTCCACTTT.

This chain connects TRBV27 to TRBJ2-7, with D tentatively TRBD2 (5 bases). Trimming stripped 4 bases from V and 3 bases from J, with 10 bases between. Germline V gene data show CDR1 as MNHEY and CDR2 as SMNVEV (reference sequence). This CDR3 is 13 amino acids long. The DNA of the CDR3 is TGTGCCAGCAGTTCCAGCGGAGACTACGAGCAGTACTTC. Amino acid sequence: CASSSSGDYEQYF.

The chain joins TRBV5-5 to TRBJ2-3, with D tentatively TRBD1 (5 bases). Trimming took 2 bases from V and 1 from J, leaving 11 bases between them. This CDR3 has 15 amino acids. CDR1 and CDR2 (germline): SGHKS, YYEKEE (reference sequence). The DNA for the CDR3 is TGTGCCAGCAGCTTCCAGCCCAGGGGCACAGATACGCAGTATTTT. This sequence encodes CASSFQPRGTDTQYF.

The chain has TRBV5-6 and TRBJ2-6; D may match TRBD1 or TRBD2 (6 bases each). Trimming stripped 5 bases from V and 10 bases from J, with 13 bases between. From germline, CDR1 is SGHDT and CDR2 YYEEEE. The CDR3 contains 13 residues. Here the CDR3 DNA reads TGTGCCAGCAGGGTAGGGGGGTTGAACGTCCTGACTTTC. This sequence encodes CASRVGGLNVLTF. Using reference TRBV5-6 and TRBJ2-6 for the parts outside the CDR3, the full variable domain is DAGVTQSPTHLIKTRGQQVTLRCSPKSGHDTVSWYQQALGQGPQFIFQYYEEEERQRGNFPDRFSGHQFPNYSSELNVNALLLGDSALYLCASRVGGLNVLTFGAGSRLTVL.

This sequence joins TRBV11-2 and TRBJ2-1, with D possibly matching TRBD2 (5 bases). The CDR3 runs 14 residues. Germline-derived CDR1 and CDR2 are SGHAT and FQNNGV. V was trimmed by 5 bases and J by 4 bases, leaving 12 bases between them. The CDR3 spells CASSPGEYYNEQFF. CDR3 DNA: TGTGCCAGCAGCCCCGGGGAGTATTACAATGAGCAGTTCTTC.